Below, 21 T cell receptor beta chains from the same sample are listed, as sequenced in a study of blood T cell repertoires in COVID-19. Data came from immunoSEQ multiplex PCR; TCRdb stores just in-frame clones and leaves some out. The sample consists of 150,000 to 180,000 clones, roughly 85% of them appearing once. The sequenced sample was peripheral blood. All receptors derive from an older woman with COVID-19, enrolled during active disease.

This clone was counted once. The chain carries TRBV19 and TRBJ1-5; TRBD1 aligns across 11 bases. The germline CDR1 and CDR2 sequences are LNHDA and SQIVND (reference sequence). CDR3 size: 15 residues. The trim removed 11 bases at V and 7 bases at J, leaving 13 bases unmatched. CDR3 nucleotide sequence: TGTGCCTCCAGCCCCCGGGACAGGGGGTTCCAGCCCCAGCATTTT. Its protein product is CASSPRDRGFQPQHF.

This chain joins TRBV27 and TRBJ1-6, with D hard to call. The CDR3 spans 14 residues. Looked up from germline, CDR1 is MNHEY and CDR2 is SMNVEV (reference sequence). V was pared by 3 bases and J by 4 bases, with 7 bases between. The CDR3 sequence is CASSFKPYNSPLHF. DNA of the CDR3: TGTGCCAGCAGTTTTAAGCCTTATAATTCACCCCTCCACTTT.

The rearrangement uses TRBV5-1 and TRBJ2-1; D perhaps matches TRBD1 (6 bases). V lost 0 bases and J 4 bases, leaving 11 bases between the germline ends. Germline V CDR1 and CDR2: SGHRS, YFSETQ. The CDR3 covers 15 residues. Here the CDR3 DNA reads TGCGCCAGCAGCTTGGCTGCCCAGGGGTACAATGAGCAGTTCTTC. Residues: CASSLAAQGYNEQFF. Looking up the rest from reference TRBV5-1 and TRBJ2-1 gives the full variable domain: KAGVTQTPRYLIKTRGQQVTLSCSPISGHRSVSWYQQTPGQGLQFLFEYFSETQRNKGNFPGRFSGRQFSNSRSEMNVSTLELGDSALYLCASSLAAQGYNEQFFGPGTRLTVL.

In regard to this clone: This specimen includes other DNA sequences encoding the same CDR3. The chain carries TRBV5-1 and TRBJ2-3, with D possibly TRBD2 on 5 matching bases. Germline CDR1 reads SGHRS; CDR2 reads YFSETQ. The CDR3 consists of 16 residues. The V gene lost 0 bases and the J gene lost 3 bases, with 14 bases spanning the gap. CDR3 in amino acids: CASSLAGGFGTDTQYF. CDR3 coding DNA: TGCGCCAGCAGCTTGGCTGGCGGGTTCGGGACAGATACGCAGTATTTT. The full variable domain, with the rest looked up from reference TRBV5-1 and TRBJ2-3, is KAGVTQTPRYLIKTRGQQVTLSCSPISGHRSVSWYQQTPGQGLQFLFEYFSETQRNKGNFPGRFSGRQFSNSRSEMNVSTLELGDSALYLCASSLAGGFGTDTQYFGPGTRLTVL.

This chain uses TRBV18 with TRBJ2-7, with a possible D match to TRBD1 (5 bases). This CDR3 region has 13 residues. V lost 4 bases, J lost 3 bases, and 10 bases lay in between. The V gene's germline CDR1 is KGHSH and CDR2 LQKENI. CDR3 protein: CASSQEDSYEQYF. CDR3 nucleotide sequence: TGTGCCAGCTCACAAGAAGACAGCTACGAGCAGTACTTC.

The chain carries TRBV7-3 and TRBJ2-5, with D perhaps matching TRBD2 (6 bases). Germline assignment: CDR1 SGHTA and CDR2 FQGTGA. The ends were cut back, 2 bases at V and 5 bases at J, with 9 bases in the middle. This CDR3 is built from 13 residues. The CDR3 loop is CASSLVSGETQYF. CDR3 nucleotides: TGTGCCAGCAGCTTAGTAAGCGGGGAGACCCAGTACTTC.

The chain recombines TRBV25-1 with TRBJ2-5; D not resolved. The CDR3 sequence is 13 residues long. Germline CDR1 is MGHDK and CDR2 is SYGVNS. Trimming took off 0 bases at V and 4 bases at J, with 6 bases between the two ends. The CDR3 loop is CASSEYARETQYF. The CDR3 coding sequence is TGTGCCAGCAGTGAATATGCGAGAGAGACCCAGTACTTC.

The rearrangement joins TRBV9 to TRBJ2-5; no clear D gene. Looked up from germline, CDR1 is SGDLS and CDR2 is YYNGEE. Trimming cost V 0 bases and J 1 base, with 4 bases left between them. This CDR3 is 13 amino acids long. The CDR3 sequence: CASSVGVQETQYF. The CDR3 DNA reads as TGTGCCAGCAGCGTAGGCGTCCAAGAGACCCAGTACTTC.

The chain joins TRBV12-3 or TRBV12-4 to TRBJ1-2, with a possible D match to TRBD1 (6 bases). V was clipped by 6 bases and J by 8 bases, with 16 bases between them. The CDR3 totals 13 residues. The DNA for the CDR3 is TGTGCCAGCAGCCTGACAGGCTCTAACGGCTACACCTTC. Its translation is CASSLTGSNGYTF.

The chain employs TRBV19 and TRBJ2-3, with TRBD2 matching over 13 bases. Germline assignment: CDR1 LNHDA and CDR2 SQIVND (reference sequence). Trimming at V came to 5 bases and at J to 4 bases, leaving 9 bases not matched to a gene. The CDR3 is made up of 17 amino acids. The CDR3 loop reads CASSPGTSGEGADTQYF. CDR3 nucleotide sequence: TGTGCCAGTAGTCCAGGGACTAGCGGGGAAGGAGCAGATACGCAGTATTTT.

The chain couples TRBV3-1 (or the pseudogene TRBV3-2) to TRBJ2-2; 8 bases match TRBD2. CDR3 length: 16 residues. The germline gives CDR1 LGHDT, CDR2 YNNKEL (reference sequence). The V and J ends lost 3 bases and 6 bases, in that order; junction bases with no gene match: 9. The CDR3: CASSHRRMREAGELFF. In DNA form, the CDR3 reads TGTGCCAGCAGCCATCGGCGAATGCGGGAGGCCGGGGAGCTGTTTTTT.

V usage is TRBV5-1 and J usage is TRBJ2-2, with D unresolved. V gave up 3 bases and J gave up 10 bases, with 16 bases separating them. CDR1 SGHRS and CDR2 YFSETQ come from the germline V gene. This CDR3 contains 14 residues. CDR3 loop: CASSSAGGPTELFF. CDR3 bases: TGCGCCAGCAGCTCGGCAGGTGGCCCCACGGAGCTGTTTTTT.

Here the CDR3 DNA reads TGTGCCAGCAGCCAATTACTAGCGGGGCCCCTCTCCTACAATGAGCAGTTCTTC. It is translated as CASSQLLAGPLSYNEQFF. This chain connects TRBV3-1 (or the pseudogene TRBV3-2) to TRBJ2-1; 10 positions match TRBD2. This CDR3 is 18 amino acids long. The V and J ends lost 2 bases and 0 bases, in that order; junction bases with no gene match: 7. CDR1 is LGHDT, CDR2 YNNKEL, per germline (reference sequence).

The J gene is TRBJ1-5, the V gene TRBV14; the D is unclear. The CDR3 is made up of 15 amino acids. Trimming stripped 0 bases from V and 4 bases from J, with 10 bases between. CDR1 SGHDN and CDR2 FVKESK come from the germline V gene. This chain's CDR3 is CASSQDRVFNQPQHF. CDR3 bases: TGTGCCAGCAGCCAAGACCGGGTTTTTAATCAGCCCCAGCATTTT.

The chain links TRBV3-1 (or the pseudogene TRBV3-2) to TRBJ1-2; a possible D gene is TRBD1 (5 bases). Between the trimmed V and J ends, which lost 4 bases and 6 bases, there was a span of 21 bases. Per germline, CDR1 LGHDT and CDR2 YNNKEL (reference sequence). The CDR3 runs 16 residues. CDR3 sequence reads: CASSPRLREGKDGYTF. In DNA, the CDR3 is TGTGCCAGCAGCCCCCGCCTCAGGGAGGGGAAGGATGGCTACACCTTC.

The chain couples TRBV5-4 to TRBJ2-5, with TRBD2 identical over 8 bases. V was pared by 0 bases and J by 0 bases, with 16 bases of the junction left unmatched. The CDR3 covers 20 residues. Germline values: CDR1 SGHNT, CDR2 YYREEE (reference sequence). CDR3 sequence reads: CASSLEFSATSGRNQETQYF. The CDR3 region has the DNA TGTGCCAGCAGCTTGGAATTTTCGGCTACTAGCGGACGAAACCAAGAGACCCAGTACTTC.

Here the CDR3 DNA reads TGCGCCAGCAGTGGGGGACAGACTTCAAACGAGCAGTACTTC. Its protein is CASSGGQTSNEQYF. The chain links TRBV10-1 to TRBJ2-7, with 7 bases lining up with TRBD1. The CDR3 is 14 residues long. V was pared by 4 bases and J by 5 bases, with 8 bases of the junction left unmatched. CDR1 and CDR2 from the germline V gene are WNHNN and SYGVQD (reference sequence).

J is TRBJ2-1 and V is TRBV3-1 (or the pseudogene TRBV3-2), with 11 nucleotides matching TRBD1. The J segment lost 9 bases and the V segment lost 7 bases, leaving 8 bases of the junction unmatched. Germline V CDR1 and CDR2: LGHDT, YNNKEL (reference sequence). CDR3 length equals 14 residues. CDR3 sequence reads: CASTGQGAQGEQFF. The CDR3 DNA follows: TGTGCCAGCACCGGACAGGGGGCGCAGGGTGAGCAGTTCTTC.

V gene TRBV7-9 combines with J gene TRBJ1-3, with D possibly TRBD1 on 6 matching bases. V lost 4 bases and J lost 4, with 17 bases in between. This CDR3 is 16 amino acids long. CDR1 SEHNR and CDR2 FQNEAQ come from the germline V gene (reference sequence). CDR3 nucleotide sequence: TGTGCCAGCAGCTCACAGGGTATACCCCGCGGAAACACCATATATTTT. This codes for CASSSQGIPRGNTIYF.

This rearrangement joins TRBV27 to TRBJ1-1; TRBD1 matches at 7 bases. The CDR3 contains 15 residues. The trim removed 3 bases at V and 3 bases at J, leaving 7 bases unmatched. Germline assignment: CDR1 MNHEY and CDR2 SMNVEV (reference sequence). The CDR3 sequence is CASSFFRDSYTEAFF. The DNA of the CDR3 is TGTGCCAGCAGTTTCTTCCGGGACAGCTACACTGAAGCTTTCTTT.

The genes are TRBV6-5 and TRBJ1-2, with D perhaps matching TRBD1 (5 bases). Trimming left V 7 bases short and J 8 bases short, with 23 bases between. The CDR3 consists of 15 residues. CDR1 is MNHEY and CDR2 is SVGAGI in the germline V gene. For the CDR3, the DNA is TGTGCCAGCACCCCCGACAGCAGGCCCCTATGGGGCTACACCTTC. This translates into CASTPDSRPLWGYTF.